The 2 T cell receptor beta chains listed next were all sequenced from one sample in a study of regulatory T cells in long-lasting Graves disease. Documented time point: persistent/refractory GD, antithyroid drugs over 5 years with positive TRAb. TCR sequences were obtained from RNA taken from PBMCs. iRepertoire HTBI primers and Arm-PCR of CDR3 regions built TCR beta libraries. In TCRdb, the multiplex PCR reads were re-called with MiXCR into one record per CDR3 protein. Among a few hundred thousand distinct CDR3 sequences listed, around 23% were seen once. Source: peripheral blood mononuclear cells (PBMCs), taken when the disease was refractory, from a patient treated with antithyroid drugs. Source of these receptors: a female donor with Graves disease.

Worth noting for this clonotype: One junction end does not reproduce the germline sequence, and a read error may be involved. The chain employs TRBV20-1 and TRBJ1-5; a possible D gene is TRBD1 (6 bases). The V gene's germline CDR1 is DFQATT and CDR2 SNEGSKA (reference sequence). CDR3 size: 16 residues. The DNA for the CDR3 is TGCAGTGCTAGATCCGCCGGGGCAGGGGCAGTTCAGCTCCAGCATTTT. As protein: CSARSAGAGAVQLQHF.

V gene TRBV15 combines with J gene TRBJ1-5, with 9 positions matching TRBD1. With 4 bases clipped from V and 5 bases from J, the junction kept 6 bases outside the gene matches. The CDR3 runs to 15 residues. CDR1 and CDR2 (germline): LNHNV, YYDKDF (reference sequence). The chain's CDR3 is CATSNRDRGDQPQHF. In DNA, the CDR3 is TGTGCCACCAGCAATCGTGACAGGGGGGATCAGCCCCAGCATTTT.